The clone carrying this T cell receptor beta chain was observed a handful of times. What it recognizes is unknown. A single base separates this from a much larger clone, so it may be a read error. These data come from a study of T cells in Graves' hyperthyroidism and ophthalmopathy. Study at large: At initial diagnosis, before any treatment had begun, peripheral blood was obtained. Regarding the study as a whole: In blood, most of the thyroid clonotypes expanded above 0.001 were also present.

The CDR3 totals 14 residues. In germline, CDR1 is DFQATT, CDR2 SNEGSKA (reference sequence). Among ophthalmopathy patients, the Clinical Activity Score reached at least 3, the NOSPECS grade reached at least 4, and duration remained under 3 months. PBMCs were derived from around 10 ml fresh peripheral blood. Amplified regions were TCR beta CDR3 sequences from RNA transcripts. A first-round RT-PCR of the TCR CDR3 used the HTBI primer set. TCRdb reprocessed the multiplex PCR reads with MiXCR, giving one entry per CDR3 protein. This table has approximately 410,000 distinct CDR3 sequences, about 14% appearing once.

This chain connects TRBV20-1 to TRBJ2-5; 8 nucleotides match TRBD2. This clonotype was sampled from a young man with Graves' ophthalmopathy. Material: blood. CDR3 DNA sequence: TGCAGTGCTAACCCGGGACTAGAGGCAGAGATCCAGTACTTC. This gives the protein CSANPGLEAEIQYF.